Below, one T cell receptor beta chain is given with its context. Its target is not known. The CDR3 extends over 12 amino acids. Germline V gene sequence: CDR1 GTSNPN, CDR2 SVGIG (reference sequence). V lost 2 bases and J lost 8, with 11 bases in between. This sample was included in a study of siplizumab effects on memory and regulatory T cells. Study-level findings and limits: Confirmatory evidence of suppressive function in proliferating siplizumab-culture Tregs was not obtained. Neither a naive nor a memory phenotype was assignable to roughly 80-96% of proliferating CD4+ or CD8+ clones.

The protocol was immunoSEQ multiplex PCR, while the TCRdb copy is restricted to in-frame clones and leaves out a portion. Of tens of thousands of clones in the sample, roughly 88% were seen once. This chain uses TRBV30 with TRBJ2-3, with unresolved D. Input material: Tregs sorted from blood. The origin of this receptor is a human donor in good health. DNA for the CDR3: TGTGCCTGGAGTCAGCTATTTGGTACGCAGTATTTT. Its protein is CAWSQLFGTQYF. Drawing the rest from reference TRBV30 and TRBJ2-3, the complete variable domain is SQTIHQWPATLVQPVGSPLSLECTVEGTSNPNLYWYRQAAGRGLQLLFYSVGIGQISSEVPQNLSASRPQDRQFILSSKKLLLSDSGFYLCAWSQLFGTQYFGPGTRLTVL.